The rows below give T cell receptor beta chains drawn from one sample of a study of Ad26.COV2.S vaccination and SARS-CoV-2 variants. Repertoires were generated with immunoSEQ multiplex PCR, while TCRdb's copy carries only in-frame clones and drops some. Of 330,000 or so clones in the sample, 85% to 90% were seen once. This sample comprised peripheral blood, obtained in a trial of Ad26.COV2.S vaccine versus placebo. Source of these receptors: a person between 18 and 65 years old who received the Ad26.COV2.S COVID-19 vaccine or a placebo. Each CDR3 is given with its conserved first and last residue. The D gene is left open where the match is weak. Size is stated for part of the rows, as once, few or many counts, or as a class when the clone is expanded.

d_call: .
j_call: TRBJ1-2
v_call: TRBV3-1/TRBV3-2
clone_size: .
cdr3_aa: CASSQEVWGYTF
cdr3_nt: TGTGCCAGCAGCCAGGAAGTCTGGGGCTACACCTTC

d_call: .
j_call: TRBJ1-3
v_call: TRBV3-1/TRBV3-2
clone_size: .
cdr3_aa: CASSQALVTGNTIYF
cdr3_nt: TGTGCCAGCAGCCAAGCTTTGGTAACCGGAAACACCATATATTTT

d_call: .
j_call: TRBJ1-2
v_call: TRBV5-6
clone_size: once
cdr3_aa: CASSLNRINYGYTF
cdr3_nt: TGTGCCAGCAGCTTGAACAGAATAAACTATGGCTACACCTTC

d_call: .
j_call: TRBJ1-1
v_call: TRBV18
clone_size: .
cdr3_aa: CASSPLSGTNTEAFF
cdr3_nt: TGTGCCAGCTCACCTCTGTCCGGTACGAACACTGAAGCTTTCTTT

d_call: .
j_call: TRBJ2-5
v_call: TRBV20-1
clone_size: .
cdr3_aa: CSASIETQYF
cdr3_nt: TGCAGTGCTAGTATAGAGACCCAGTACTTC

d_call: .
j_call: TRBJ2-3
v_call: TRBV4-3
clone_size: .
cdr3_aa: CASSKEVTSTSTDTQYF
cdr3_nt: TGCGCCAGCAGCAAAGAAGTGACTAGTACTTCTACAGATACGCAGTATTTT

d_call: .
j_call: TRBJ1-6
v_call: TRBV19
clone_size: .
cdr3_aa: CASSIDRGGASPLHF
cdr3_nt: TGTGCCAGTAGTATAGATCGCGGGGGGGCTTCACCCCTCCACTTT

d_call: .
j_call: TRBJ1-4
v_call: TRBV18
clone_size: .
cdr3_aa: CASSPATNEKLFF
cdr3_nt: TGTGCCAGCTCACCTGCAACTAATGAAAAACTGTTTTTT

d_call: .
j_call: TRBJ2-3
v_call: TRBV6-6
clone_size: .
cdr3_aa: CASSYPHESTDTQYF
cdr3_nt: TGTGCCAGCAGTTACCCTCACGAAAGCACAGATACGCAGTATTTT

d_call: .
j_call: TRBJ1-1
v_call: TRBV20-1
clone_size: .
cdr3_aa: CSARDVRAAFF
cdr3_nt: TGCAGTGCTAGAGATGTCAGGGCGGCTTTCTTT

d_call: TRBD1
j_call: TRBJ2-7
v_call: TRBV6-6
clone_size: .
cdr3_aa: CASSQDRAYEQYF
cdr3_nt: TGTGCCAGCAGTCAGGACAGGGCCTACGAGCAGTACTTC

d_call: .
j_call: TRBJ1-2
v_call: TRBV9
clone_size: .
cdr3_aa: CASSVGGGVYGYTF
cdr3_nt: TGTGCCAGCAGCGTAGGGGGAGGAGTCTATGGCTACACCTTC

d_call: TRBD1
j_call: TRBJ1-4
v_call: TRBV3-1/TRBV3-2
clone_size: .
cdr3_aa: CASSRDRDEGEKLFF
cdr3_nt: TGTGCCAGCAGCCGCGACAGGGATGAGGGGGAAAAACTGTTTTTT

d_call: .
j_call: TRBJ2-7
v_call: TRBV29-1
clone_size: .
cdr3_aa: CSVYGTAGQYF
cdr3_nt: TGCAGCGTCTACGGGACAGCGGGGCAGTACTTC

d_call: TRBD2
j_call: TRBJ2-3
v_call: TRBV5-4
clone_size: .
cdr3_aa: CASSSEAGLVGDTQYF
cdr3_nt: TGTGCCAGCAGCTCGGAAGCGGGACTAGTAGGAGATACGCAGTATTTT

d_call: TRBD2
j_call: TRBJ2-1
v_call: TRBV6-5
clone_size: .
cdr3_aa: CASSYSNSLAGEQFF
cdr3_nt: TGTGCCAGCAGTTACTCGAATTCCCTAGCGGGGGAGCAGTTCTTC

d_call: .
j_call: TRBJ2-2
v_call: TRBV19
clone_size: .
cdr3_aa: CASSLLGVITGELFF
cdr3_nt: TGTGCCAGTAGTCTTCTGGGGGTGATAACCGGGGAGCTGTTTTTT

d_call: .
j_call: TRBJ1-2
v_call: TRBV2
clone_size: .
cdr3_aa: CASSPNHLANYGYTF
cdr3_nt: TGTGCCAGCAGCCCTAATCACCTCGCTAACTATGGCTACACCTTC

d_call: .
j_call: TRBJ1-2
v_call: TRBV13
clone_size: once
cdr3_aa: CASSLGRGLGHGYTF
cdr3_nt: TGTGCCAGCAGCTTAGGCCGGGGGCTTGGGCATGGCTACACCTTC

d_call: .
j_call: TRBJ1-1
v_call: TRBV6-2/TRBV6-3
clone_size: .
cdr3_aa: CASSYPLTVMNTEAFF
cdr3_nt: TGTGCCAGCAGTTACCCGTTAACAGTAATGAACACTGAAGCTTTCTTT

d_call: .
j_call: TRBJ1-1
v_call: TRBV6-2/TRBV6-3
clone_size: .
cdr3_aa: CASSYAGGGTEAFF
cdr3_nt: TGTGCCAGCAGTTACGCAGGCGGGGGCACTGAAGCTTTCTTT

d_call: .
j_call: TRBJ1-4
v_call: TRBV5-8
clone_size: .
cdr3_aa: CASSSNRDEKLFF
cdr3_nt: TGTGCCAGCAGTTCAAACAGGGATGAAAAACTGTTTTTT

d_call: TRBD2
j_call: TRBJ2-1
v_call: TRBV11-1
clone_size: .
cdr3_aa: CASSLGRAGDNEQFF
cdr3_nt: TGTGCCAGCAGCCTAGGGCGGGCGGGAGACAATGAGCAGTTCTTC

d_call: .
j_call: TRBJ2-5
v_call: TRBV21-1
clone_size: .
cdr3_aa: CASPNDQAFRETQYF
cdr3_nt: TGTGCCAGCCCTAATGACCAAGCGTTTCGGGAGACCCAGTACTTC

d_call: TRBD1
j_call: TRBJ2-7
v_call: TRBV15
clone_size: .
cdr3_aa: CVPGQGAYEQYF
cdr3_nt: TGTGTACCGGGACAGGGGGCATACGAGCAGTACTTC

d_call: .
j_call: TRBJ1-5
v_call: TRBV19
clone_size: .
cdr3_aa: CASSGGGGRGSNQPQHF
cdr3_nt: TGTGCCAGTAGTGGGGGTGGAGGACGTGGTAGCAATCAGCCCCAGCATTTT

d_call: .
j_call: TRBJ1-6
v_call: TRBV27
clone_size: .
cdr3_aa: CASRVLGGNSPLHF
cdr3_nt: TGTGCCAGCAGGGTCTTGGGGGGTAATTCACCCCTCCACTTT

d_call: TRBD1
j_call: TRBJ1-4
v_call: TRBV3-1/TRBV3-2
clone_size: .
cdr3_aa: CASSPNRDRGNEKLFF
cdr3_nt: TGTGCCAGCAGCCCAAACAGAGACAGGGGTAATGAAAAACTGTTTTTT

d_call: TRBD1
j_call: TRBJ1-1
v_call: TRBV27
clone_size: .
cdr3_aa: CASSPAPGTGYVNTEAFF
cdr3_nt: TGTGCCAGCAGTCCTGCGCCCGGGACAGGGTATGTGAACACTGAAGCTTTCTTT

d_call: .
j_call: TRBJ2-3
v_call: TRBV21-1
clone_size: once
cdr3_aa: CASSKELGQLGTDTQYF
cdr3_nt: TGTGCCAGCAGCAAAGAGTTGGGACAGCTCGGCACAGATACGCAGTATTTT

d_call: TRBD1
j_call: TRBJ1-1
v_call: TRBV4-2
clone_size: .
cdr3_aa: CASSPDRASEAFF
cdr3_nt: TGTGCCAGCAGTCCCGACAGGGCCTCTGAAGCTTTCTTT

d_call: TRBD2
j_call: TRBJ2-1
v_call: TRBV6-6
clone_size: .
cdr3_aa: CASSRGGLAGGLPGNEQFF
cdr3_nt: TGTGCCAGCAGTCGCGGGGGACTAGCGGGGGGACTACCGGGAAATGAGCAGTTCTTC

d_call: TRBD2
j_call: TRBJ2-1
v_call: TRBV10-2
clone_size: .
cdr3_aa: CASSDGTSGFNEQFF
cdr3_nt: TGCGCCAGCAGTGACGGGACTAGCGGGTTCAATGAGCAGTTCTTC

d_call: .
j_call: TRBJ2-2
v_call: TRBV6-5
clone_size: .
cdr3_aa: CASSYGSGELFF
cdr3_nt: TGTGCCAGCAGTTACGGCTCCGGGGAGCTGTTTTTT

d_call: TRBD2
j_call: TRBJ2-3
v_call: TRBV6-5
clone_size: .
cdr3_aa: CASRTSGDTDTQYF
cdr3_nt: TGTGCCAGCAGGACTAGCGGAGACACAGATACGCAGTATTTT

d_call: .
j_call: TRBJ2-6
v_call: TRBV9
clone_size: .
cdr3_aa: CASSVSGANVLTF
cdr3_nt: TGTGCCAGCAGCGTATCTGGGGCCAACGTCCTGACTTTC

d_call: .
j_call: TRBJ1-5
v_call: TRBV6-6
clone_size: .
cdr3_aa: CASSYSRRRKPQHF
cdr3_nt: TGTGCCAGCAGTTATAGTCGGCGCCGGAAGCCCCAGCATTTT

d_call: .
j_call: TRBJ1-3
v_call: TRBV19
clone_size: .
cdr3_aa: CASRETTGAGNTIYF
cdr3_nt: TGTGCCAGTAGGGAGACGACGGGGGCTGGAAACACCATATATTTT

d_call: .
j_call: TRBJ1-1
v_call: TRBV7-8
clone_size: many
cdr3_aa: CASSLQNTEAFF
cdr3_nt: TGTGCCAGCAGCTTACAAAACACTGAAGCTTTCTTT